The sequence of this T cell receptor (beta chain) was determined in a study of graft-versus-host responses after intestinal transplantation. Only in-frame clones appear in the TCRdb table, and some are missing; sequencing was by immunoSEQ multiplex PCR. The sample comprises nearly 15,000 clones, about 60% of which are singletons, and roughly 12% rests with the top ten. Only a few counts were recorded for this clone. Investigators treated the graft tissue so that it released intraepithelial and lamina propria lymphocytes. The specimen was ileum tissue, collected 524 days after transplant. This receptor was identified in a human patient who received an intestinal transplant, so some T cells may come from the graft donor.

The DNA for the CDR3 is TGTGCCTGGAGTTTTGGGACTAGCGGGGCGAGATCCTACAATGAGCAGTTCTTC. Residues: CAWSFGTSGARSYNEQFF. The gene calls are TRBV30 and TRBJ2-1; 13 nucleotides match TRBD2. This CDR3 region has 18 residues. Looked up from germline, CDR1 is GTSNPN and CDR2 is SVGIG (reference sequence). V was clipped by 2 bases and J by 1 base; unmatched bases: 8.